Described below is a single T cell receptor beta chain sequence and its context. The clone's antigen remains unknown. A much larger clone differs from this one at a single base, so this may be a read error. For this chain, trimming is 0 bases at the V end and 4 bases at the J end, and the number of junction bases without a gene match is 4. The germline V gene specifies SQVTM as CDR1 and ANQGSEA as CDR2. Its CDR3 holds 14 amino acids, cysteine through phenylalanine. The only DNA kept is the CDR3, 42 bases in frame from the first base. The donors were healthy, HIV-negative adults with no recently reported acute infections or vaccinations. Every donor was a Caucasian adult residing in Nashville, Tennessee, USA. The CD8 memory samples were a combination of magnetically selected CD45RO+ cells and CCR7-negative CD45RA+ effector memory (TemRA) cells. Blood was collected by leukapheresis, and PBMCs were isolated by Ficoll-Histopaque density gradient centrifugation and then cryopreserved in liquid nitrogen vapor phase. Analytical flow cytometry was used to check the purity and quantity of every magnetically sorted T cell population. From each sorted fraction, genomic DNA was isolated and quantified by UV absorbance on a Nanodrop 2000c.

Using the deep immunoSEQ assay, multiplex PCR amplified TCR CDR3 regions from genomic DNA. Extracted genomic DNA from each cell subset was spread evenly across all wells of several immunoSEQ 96-well plates, with each plate serving as a replicate. For sorted subsets, each replicate PCR was loaded with roughly 190 ng genomic DNA, equivalent to approximately 27,000 T cell genomes. Purified libraries were measured with a Qubit 3.0 fluorometer, size-checked on a Bioanalyzer 2100, and measured again with the KAPA Library Quantification kit. A separate single-read 150-cycle Illumina NextSeq 550 flow cell was used to sequence each immunoSEQ 96-well plate. The original methods were these. The immunoSEQ output contained only junctional sequences without quality scores, so filtering could not match that applied to full-length reads. To assign V/J genes and CDR3, sequences were annotated using PyIR, a Python wrapper for IgBLAST v1.9, with IMGT germline references. Reads with weak V/J assignments (E-value above 1e-6), missing CDR3, stop codons, out-of-frame junctions, or ambiguous translated residues were removed. V3J clonotypes were defined as sequences sharing the same inferred V gene, J gene, and CDR3 amino acid sequence. Percentage overlap between repertoires was calculated by dividing the number of shared unique clonotypes by the size of the smaller repertoire. Three approaches were used to assess repertoire richness: RTK rarefaction, the Chao1 estimator, and Recon v2.1 estimates of unobserved clonotypes. Generation probabilities for all TCRbeta clonotypes obtained by the gDNA method from a few donors were computed using OLGA. The table was pulled from immuneACCESS by TCRdb, which kept in-frame rearrangements only. Such tables lose some clones; where checked, under half of the loss comes from unresolved V genes, and the rest has no known cause. The V and J calls and clone size come from that table; D and trimming were worked out from the DNA. This sample gives 650,000 to 700,000 clones in total; less than 95% of them show up just once. About a third of the sample is in the top ten clones.

The record originates from a study of shared clonotypes between healthy human individuals (dated by TCRdb to the early 2020s). In the study overall: Two women and three men aged 18 to 49 years were included in the cohort. For each donor, CD4 naive and CD4 memory were each run on three plates, CD8 naive on two plates, and CD8 memory on one plate. Blood TCR repertoires of a handful of healthy adults were deeply sequenced to estimate repertoire size and the extent of clonotype sharing between individuals. Different laboratories and diverse techniques were used to prepare libraries and sequence TCR repertoires, to increase sequencing depth and limit assay-specific biases. Each donor's leukapheresis produced roughly between roughly 0.85 and 10 billion PBMCs. Beyond this particular receptor, the publication reports: Sampling was restricted to blood, and TCR repertoires in tissues likely differ from the TCR repertoires found in blood. Incomplete sequencing was indicated by rarefaction of sorted-subset datasets, despite the large sequencing depth. Pairwise subsampling indicated that sequencing depth was expected to affect the degree of clonotype sharing among donors. When a few donors were compared, the shared fraction of clonotypes was about 5% for naive CD4, approximately 3.3% for naive CD8, 2.3% for memory CD4, and around 0.4% for memory CD8. Naive subsets generally had larger estimated clonotype richness than memory subsets. Compared with non-shared clonotypes, clonotypes shared by all four sorted-subset donors had higher generation probabilities. The small number of donors limited the genetic and exposure-history diversity represented.

Sample: memory CD8+ T cells from PBMCs. The sample's cell subset or site label, decoded: CD45RO+ cells pooled with CCR7-negative TemRA cells. This receptor was identified in a man aged 18 to 29 in good health. Some clones in this sample may be carry-over from other donors' samples. In this chain, TRBV29-1 is recombined with TRBJ1-1, and TRBD1 matches 8 of the central bases. The DNA sequence follows: TGCAGCGTTGAAGATCAGGGGGCAGCCACTGAAGCTTTCTTT. It specifies CSVEDQGAATEAFF.